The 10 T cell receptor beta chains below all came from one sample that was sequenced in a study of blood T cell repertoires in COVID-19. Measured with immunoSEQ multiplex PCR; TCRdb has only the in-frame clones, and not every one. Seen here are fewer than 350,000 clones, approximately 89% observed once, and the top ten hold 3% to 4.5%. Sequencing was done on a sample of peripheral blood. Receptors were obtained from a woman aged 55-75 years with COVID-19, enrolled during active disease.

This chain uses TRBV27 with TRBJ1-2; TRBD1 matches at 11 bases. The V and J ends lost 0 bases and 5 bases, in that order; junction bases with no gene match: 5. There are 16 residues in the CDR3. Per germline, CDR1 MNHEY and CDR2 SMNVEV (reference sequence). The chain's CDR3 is CASSLSPGQGAYGYTF. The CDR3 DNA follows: TGTGCCAGCAGTTTATCGCCCGGACAGGGGGCATATGGCTACACCTTC.

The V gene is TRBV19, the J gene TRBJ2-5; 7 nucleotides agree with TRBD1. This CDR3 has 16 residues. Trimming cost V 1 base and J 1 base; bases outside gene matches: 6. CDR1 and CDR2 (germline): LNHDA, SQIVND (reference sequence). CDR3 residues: CASSIAGQTVQETQYF. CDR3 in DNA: TGTGCCAGTAGTATAGCGGGACAGACTGTCCAAGAGACCCAGTACTTC.

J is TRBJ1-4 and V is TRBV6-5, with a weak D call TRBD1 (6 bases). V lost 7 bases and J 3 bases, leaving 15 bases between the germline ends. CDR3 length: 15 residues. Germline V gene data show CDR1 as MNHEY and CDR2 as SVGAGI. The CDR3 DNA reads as TGTGCCAGCAATCGACCAGGGGATGCTAATGAAAAACTGTTTTTT. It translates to CASNRPGDANEKLFF.

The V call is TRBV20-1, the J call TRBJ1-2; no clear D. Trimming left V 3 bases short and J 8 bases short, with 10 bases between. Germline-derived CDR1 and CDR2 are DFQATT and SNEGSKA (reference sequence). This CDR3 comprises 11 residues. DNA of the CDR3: TGCAGTGCTAGTCCGCCGGGGGGCTACACCTTC. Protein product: CSASPPGGYTF.

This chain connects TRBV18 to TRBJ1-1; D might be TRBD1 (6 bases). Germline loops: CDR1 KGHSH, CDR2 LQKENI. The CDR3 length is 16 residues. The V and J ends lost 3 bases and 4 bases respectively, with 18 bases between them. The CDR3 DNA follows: TGTGCCAGCTCACCCCTGGAAAACAGGGACGGCACTGAAGCTTTCTTT. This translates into CASSPLENRDGTEAFF.

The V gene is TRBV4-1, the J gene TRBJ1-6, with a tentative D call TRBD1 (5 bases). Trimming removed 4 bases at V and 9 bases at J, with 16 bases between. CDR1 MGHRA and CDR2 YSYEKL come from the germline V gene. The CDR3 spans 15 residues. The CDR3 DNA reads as TGCGCCAGCAGCCTTACCCCCAGTAGGGGTTCACCCCTCCACTTT. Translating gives CASSLTPSRGSPLHF.

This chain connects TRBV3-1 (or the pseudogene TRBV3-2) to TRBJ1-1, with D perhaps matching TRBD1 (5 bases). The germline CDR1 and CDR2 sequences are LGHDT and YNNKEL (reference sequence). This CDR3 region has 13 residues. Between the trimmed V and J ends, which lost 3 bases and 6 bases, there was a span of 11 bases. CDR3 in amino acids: CASSQAGGAEAFF. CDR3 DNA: TGTGCCAGCAGCCAGGCTGGGGGGGCTGAAGCTTTCTTT.

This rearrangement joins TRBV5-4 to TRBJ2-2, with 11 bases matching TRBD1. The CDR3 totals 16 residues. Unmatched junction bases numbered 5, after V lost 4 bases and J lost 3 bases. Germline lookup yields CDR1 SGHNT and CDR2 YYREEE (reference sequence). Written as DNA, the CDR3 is TGTGCCAGCAGCGGAAAGGACAGGGGGCACACCGGGGAGCTGTTTTTT. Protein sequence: CASSGKDRGHTGELFF.

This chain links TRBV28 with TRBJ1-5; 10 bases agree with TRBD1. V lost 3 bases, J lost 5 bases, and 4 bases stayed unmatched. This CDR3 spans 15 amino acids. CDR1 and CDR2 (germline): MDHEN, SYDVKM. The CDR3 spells CASSFRDRGHQPQHF. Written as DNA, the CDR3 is TGTGCCAGCAGTTTTCGGGACAGGGGTCATCAGCCCCAGCATTTT.

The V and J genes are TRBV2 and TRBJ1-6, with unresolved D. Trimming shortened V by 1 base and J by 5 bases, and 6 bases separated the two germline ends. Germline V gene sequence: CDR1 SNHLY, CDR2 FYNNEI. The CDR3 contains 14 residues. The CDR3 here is CASSEGSNNSPLHF. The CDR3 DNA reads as TGTGCCAGCAGTGAAGGCAGTAATAATTCACCCCTCCACTTT.